This T cell receptor beta chain originates from a study of T cells after yellow fever vaccination. 5'RACE template switching generated TCR cDNA, adding a universal primer site and UMIs. TCRdb ran MiXCR on the 5' RACE reads and lists one entry per CDR3 protein. This sample carries hundreds of thousands of distinct CDR3 sequences, over 9% of them seen once, and the ten largest clones take about 15%. Trimming took 3 bases from V and 8 from J, leaving 14 bases between them. CDR3 length equals 13 residues. CDR1 and CDR2 (germline): SQVTM, ANQGSEA. Findings of the study overall: Booster sampling recovered most clones from primary vaccination (approximately 97% CD4, approximately 90% CD8). Abundant clonotypes from the bulk population could contaminate FACS-sorted repertoires.

This clonotype was picked up a small number of times. The target antigen is unknown. This specimen was PBMCs, taken on the day of the yellow fever booster vaccination. This TCR came from a man aged 25-40 years who received the YFV17D yellow fever vaccine. V and J are TRBV29-1 and TRBJ2-1; D is ambiguous. Here the CDR3 DNA reads TGCAGCGTTGACCTGAGGTTGGTGGATGAGCAGTTCTTC. This codes for CSVDLRLVDEQFF.